This T cell receptor (beta chain) stems from a study of beta chain features in type 1 diabetes. Regarding this clone: Its antigen is not identified.

Study findings and constraints: It was among patients, rather than healthy donors, that naive, central memory and Treg TCRB repertoires appeared more similar. PCR, the amplification step, might favor shorter templates, equally in patients and controls. Shorter TCRB CDR3s, moderately but significantly so, marked every one of the four CD4+ subsets in Type 1 diabetes patients.

By way of CD45RO/CCR7/CD25/CD127/CD95/CD27, the CD4+ regulatory, stem cell-like memory, central memory and naive cells were sorted. Since all of the isolated RNA was reverse transcribed, expressed TCRB transcripts were what got sequenced. TCRdb's table, derived via immunoSEQ multiplex PCR, lists solely in-frame clones and lacks some. The sample consists of 240,000 or so clones, over 11% of them appearing once. The source is a young man with type 1 diabetes. Specimen: naive CD4+ T cells from blood.

The CDR3 here is CASSLDGRLATYNEQFF. In DNA form, the CDR3 reads TGTGCCAGCAGCTTAGATGGAAGACTAGCGACCTACAATGAGCAGTTCTTC. The chain couples TRBV11-3 to TRBJ2-1, with 8 bases fitting TRBD2. The CDR3 is made up of 17 amino acids. Per germline, CDR1 SGHNT and CDR2 YENEEA. The ends lost 0 bases at V and 2 bases at J; junction bases unmatched: 6.